The 20 T cell receptor beta chains reported below all come from one sample, sequenced in a study of blood T cell repertoires in COVID-19. Produced via immunoSEQ multiplex PCR; TCRdb's table is partial and in-frame only. This table has over 300,000 clones, around 92% appearing once. The source material was peripheral blood. Receptors originate from a man aged 35 to 55 with acute or convalescent COVID-19.

The rearrangement joins TRBV11-2 to TRBJ2-7, with 13 bases lining up with TRBD2. Germline CDR1 SGHAT, CDR2 FQNNGV. CDR3 length equals 16 residues. Germline trimming cut 4 bases from V and 6 bases from J; bases unmatched to any gene: 9. CDR3 protein: CASSSGRTSGSGEQYF. The DNA of the CDR3 is TGTGCCAGCAGCTCAGGCAGGACTAGCGGGAGCGGCGAGCAGTACTTC.

The chain links TRBV2 to TRBJ1-2; D is perhaps TRBD1 (5 bases). The length of the CDR3 is 14 residues. Germline V gene sequence: CDR1 SNHLY, CDR2 FYNNEI. Trimming removed 6 bases from V and 3 bases from J, with 14 bases in between. The DNA for the CDR3 is TGTGCCAGCAGAGGAGGGGCAGGAGACTATGGCTACACCTTC. This sequence encodes CASRGGAGDYGYTF.

The chain joins TRBV11-3 to TRBJ1-3; the D is unclear. Germline CDR1 SGHNT, CDR2 YENEEA. The CDR3 covers 13 residues. The ends were cut back, 5 bases at V and 2 bases at J, with 7 bases in the middle. This CDR3 reads CASSQQAGNTIYF. CDR3 coding DNA: TGTGCCAGCAGCCAACAAGCTGGAAACACCATATATTTT. Full variable domain (rest looked up from reference TRBV11-3 and TRBJ1-3): EAGVVQSPRYKIIEKKQPVAFWCNPISGHNTLYWYLQNLGQGPELLIRYENEEAVDDSQLPKDRFSAERLKGVDSTLKIQPAELGDSAVYLCASSQQAGNTIYFGEGSWLTVV.

The chain joins TRBV6-9 to TRBJ2-7, with 12 bases matching TRBD2. The germline gives CDR1 MNHGY, CDR2 SVAAGI. V gave up 2 bases and J gave up 4 bases; unmatched junction bases: 9. The CDR3 runs 17 residues. CDR3 nucleotide sequence: TGTGCCAGCAGTTATAACCAAGGGCTAGCGGGAGGGTACGAGCAGTACTTC. Its translation: CASSYNQGLAGGYEQYF.

V is TRBV3-1 (or the pseudogene TRBV3-2) and J is TRBJ2-5; unclear D gene. This CDR3 has 15 residues. Germline CDR1 and CDR2: LGHDT and YNNKEL (reference sequence). Trimming left V 4 bases short and J 5 bases short, with 17 bases between. CDR3 sequence reads: CASSPEQGLGETQYF. Written as DNA, the CDR3 is TGTGCCAGCAGCCCTGAACAAGGTCTCGGGGAGACCCAGTACTTC.

This clone appeared a single time. The gene calls are TRBV10-1 and TRBJ1-2, with TRBD1 matching over 7 bases. Germline V gene sequence: CDR1 WNHNN, CDR2 SYGVQD (reference sequence). The CDR3 contains 14 residues. The J segment lost 2 bases and the V segment lost 5 bases, leaving 5 bases of the junction unmatched. CDR3 protein: CASSIGQANYGYTF. The CDR3 DNA reads TGCGCCAGCAGTATCGGACAGGCCAACTATGGCTACACCTTC.

The chain has TRBV4-1 and TRBJ1-4; D not resolved. This CDR3 is built from 15 residues. V dropped 1 base and J dropped 8 bases, with 14 bases sitting between them. From germline, CDR1 is MGHRA and CDR2 YSYEKL. The CDR3, as DNA: TGCGCCAGCAGCCAAGTATGGCCAGATGTAGAAAAACTGTTTTTT. This encodes CASSQVWPDVEKLFF.

The CDR3 DNA reads TGTGCCATCAGTGACGGGACAGAGTATGGCTACACCTTC. It translates to CAISDGTEYGYTF. V usage is TRBV10-3 and J usage is TRBJ1-2; 7 positions match TRBD1. V dropped 3 bases and J dropped 5; count of bases not matched to a gene: 3. Germline CDR1 ENHRY, CDR2 SYGVKD. CDR3 size: 13 residues.

The chain uses TRBV5-4 and TRBJ1-5, with D perhaps matching TRBD1 (6 bases). Looked up from germline, CDR1 is SGHNT and CDR2 is YYREEE (reference sequence). The CDR3 covers 16 residues. V was pared by 2 bases and J by 1 base, with 13 bases between. CDR3 amino acids: CASSLNPGQSNQPQHF. CDR3 in DNA: TGTGCCAGCAGCTTAAACCCGGGACAAAGCAATCAGCCCCAGCATTTT.

This chain connects TRBV6-5 to TRBJ2-5; D may be TRBD1 (6 bases). The CDR3 runs to 15 residues. Germline CDR1 reads MNHEY; CDR2 reads SVGAGI. The ends were cut back, 6 bases at V and 5 bases at J, with 19 bases in the middle. CDR3 nucleotide sequence: TGTGCCAGCAGCCGAACAGGGATTAGGGAGGAGACCCAGTACTTC. Amino acid sequence: CASSRTGIREETQYF.

The V call is TRBV7-9, the J call TRBJ2-1, with 8 nucleotides matching TRBD2. The trim removed 5 bases at V and 2 bases at J, leaving 8 bases unmatched. The CDR3 loop spans 16 amino acids. Germline assignment: CDR1 SEHNR and CDR2 FQNEAQ (reference sequence). CDR3 in amino acids: CASSPRPGGPYNEQFF. In DNA form, the CDR3 reads TGTGCCAGCAGCCCTAGACCGGGGGGGCCCTACAATGAGCAGTTCTTC.

The chain is built from TRBV5-1 and TRBJ1-6; D is undetermined. The CDR3 is 16 amino acids. Germline V gene lookup returns CDR1 SGHRS and CDR2 YFSETQ. Trimming left V 1 base short and J 0 bases short, with 8 bases between. This CDR3 reads CASSLSASSYNSPLHF. The CDR3 DNA sequence: TGCGCCAGCAGCTTGAGTGCGAGCTCCTATAATTCACCCCTCCACTTT.

This chain joins TRBV6-1 and TRBJ1-2; 10 bases agree with TRBD1. V trimming: 0 bases; J trimming: 8 bases; junction bases outside the gene matches: 9. Germline assignment: CDR1 MNHNS and CDR2 SASEGT. The CDR3 has 16 amino acids. CDR3: CASSEAGQGRRRGYTF. The CDR3, as DNA: TGTGCCAGCAGTGAAGCGGGACAGGGGAGGCGGAGGGGCTACACCTTC.

CDR3: CASRGTGSYTEAFF. In DNA form, the CDR3 reads TGTGCCAGCAGGGGGACAGGGTCCTACACTGAAGCTTTCTTT. The J gene is TRBJ1-1, the V gene TRBV5-6; TRBD1 agrees at 9 bases. The V gene's germline CDR1 is SGHDT and CDR2 YYEEEE. V dropped 5 bases and J dropped 3; count of bases not matched to a gene: 5. CDR3 length: 14 residues.

The chain links TRBV6-5 to TRBJ2-7; 7 nucleotides match TRBD2. The CDR3 consists of 13 residues. Per the germline V gene, CDR1 is MNHEY and CDR2 is SVGAGI. The junction had 5 bases not matched to a gene; V was cut back by 6 bases and J by 3 bases. The CDR3 DNA is TGTGCCAGCAGGTGGGGACTAAACTACGAGCAGTACTTC. This translates into CASRWGLNYEQYF.

This clone was detected only a few times. V gene TRBV6-4 combines with J gene TRBJ2-3; perhaps TRBD1 as D (5 bases). The length of the CDR3 is 15 residues. With 5 bases removed from V and 2 bases from J, the gap between germline ends came to 14 bases. From germline, CDR1 is MRHNA and CDR2 SNTAGT. The CDR3 DNA follows: TGTGCCAGCAGTCTTATGGGGCCAGACACAGATACGCAGTATTTT. Translation gives CASSLMGPDTDTQYF.

This rearrangement joins TRBV4-1 to TRBJ2-1, with 7 bases aligning to TRBD2. The CDR3 has 16 amino acids. Trimming removed 0 bases from V and 0 bases from J; junction bases left unmatched: 2. Germline V lookup: CDR1 MGHRA, CDR2 YSYEKL. CDR3: CASSQDASGSYNEQFF. The CDR3 DNA sequence: TGCGCCAGCAGCCAAGATGCTAGCGGCTCCTACAATGAGCAGTTCTTC.

The V gene is TRBV7-3, the J gene TRBJ2-1; the D is unclear. CDR1 and CDR2 (germline): SGHTA, FQGTGA. V was trimmed by 1 base and J by 8 bases, leaving 12 bases between them. This CDR3 has 14 residues. The chain's CDR3 is CASSLRAGVYEQFF. The CDR3 DNA sequence: TGTGCCAGCAGCTTAAGAGCCGGAGTCTATGAGCAGTTCTTC.

The chain uses TRBV30 and TRBJ2-1, with 11 positions matching TRBD2. Looked up from germline, CDR1 is GTSNPN and CDR2 is SVGIG (reference sequence). This CDR3 region has 15 residues. The V segment lost 3 bases and the J segment 4 bases; nucleotides outside the gene matches: 5. The CDR3, as DNA: TGTGCCTGGAGACGACTAGCGGGGCAGTACAATGAGCAGTTCTTC. This gives the protein CAWRRLAGQYNEQFF.

The chain is built from TRBV27 and TRBJ2-7, with 8 positions matching TRBD1. Trimming removed 2 bases from V and 3 bases from J; junction bases left unmatched: 3. The CDR3 sequence is 14 residues long. Germline CDR1 is MNHEY and CDR2 is SMNVEV (reference sequence). The CDR3 protein is CASSLGDRGYEQYF. The CDR3 DNA sequence: TGTGCCAGCAGTTTAGGAGACAGGGGCTACGAGCAGTACTTC.